This TCR beta chain was sequenced for a study of regulatory T cells in long-lasting Graves disease. Findings and limits, study-wide: Among samples with persistent disease, TRBV28, TRBJ1-2 and TRBJ2-5 were favored.

Building of the TCR beta libraries involved iRepertoire HTBI primers and Arm-PCR of CDR3 regions. TCRdb called the multiplex PCR reads again in MiXCR, with one record for every CDR3 protein. The sample yields 390,000 or so distinct CDR3 sequences, approximately 12% seen once. Time point given: newly diagnosed GD, antithyroid drugs for less than 3 months. PBMCs provided the RNA from which the TCR library was made. The V end was cut by 8 bases, the J end by 0 bases, with 13 bases between. Germline CDR1 MNHNS, CDR2 SASEGT. The CDR3 has 15 residues. This clonotype was counted ten times or more. The antigen remains unidentified. The same sample was also used in a study of T cells in Graves' hyperthyroidism and ophthalmopathy. From that study: Diagnosis of hyperthyroidism was new in patients aged 18 to 65, and its duration was under 2 months. The HTBI primer set was used in a first-round RT-PCR of the TCR CDR3. The model forecast ophthalmopathy, anticipating it by a median roughly 6.3 months before onset.

The sequencing here drew on peripheral blood mononuclear cells (PBMCs), taken at new diagnosis, from a patient treated with antithyroid drugs. The V and J genes are TRBV6-1 and TRBJ1-4; unclear D gene. The clonotype comes from a woman between 18 and 30 years old with Graves disease. The CDR3 is CASGNGRATNEKLFF. In nucleotides, the CDR3 is TGTGCCAGCGGAAACGGGAGGGCAACTAATGAAAAACTGTTTTTT.